The present T cell receptor (beta chain) was sequenced within a study of regulatory T cells in long-lasting Graves disease. This clonotype was seen a handful of times. Antigen: not known. The study, taken as a whole, reports: Investigators studied peripheral blood only, not thyroid tissue.

CDR3-region Arm-PCR and iRepertoire HTBI primers produced the TCR beta libraries. From the multiplex PCR reads, TCRdb called clonotypes with MiXCR, one entry per CDR3 protein. The table includes roughly 530,000 distinct CDR3 sequences, more than 15% detected once. V was clipped by 2 bases and J by 4 bases, with 8 bases between them. The CDR3 sequence is 14 residues long. CDR1 is MNHEY and CDR2 is SVGAGI in the germline V gene. Described time point: newly diagnosed GD, antithyroid drugs for less than 3 months. PBMCs were the source of the RNA used for TCR sequencing. These data are also associated with another study on T cells in Graves' hyperthyroidism and ophthalmopathy. From that paper: Each diagnosis was grounded in clinical symptoms, serum thyroxine and TRAb, thyroid ultrasound, and orbital computed tomography. During a first-round RT-PCR of the TCR CDR3, the HTBI primer set was used.

Sequencing was performed on peripheral blood mononuclear cells (PBMCs), taken at new diagnosis, from a patient treated with antithyroid drugs. The sequence was obtained from a woman aged 40-65 years with Graves disease. V is TRBV6-5 and J is TRBJ2-2; D is tentatively TRBD1 or TRBD2 (5 bases each). CDR3 coding DNA: TGTGCCAGCAGTTACATGAGGGGCACCGGGGAGCTGTTTTTT. Its translation is CASSYMRGTGELFF.